The source of this TCR beta chain is a study of OX40 agonist ivuxolimab in advanced cancers. The wider study: Hepatocellular carcinoma, melanoma, renal cell or head and neck cancer occurred in dose-escalation patients. Aged roughly 23 to 79 with a mean of 60 years, they were 82.7% male. General observations from the study: Average numbers of expanded clones were greater in CD8+ T cells than in CD4+.

A remark on this clone: Its cognate antigen is unknown.

Patients were excluded for autoimmune disease history or systemic immunosuppression. The CDR3 loop spans 12 amino acids. CDR1 SNHLY and CDR2 FYNNEI come from the germline V gene. The ends were cut back, 8 bases at V and 0 bases at J, with 7 bases in the middle. Assay used: immunoSEQ multiplex PCR; TCRdb lists only in-frame clones, some missing. The sample has about 15,000 clones; about 81% are singletons. The sequence was collected from an adult with an advanced solid tumor such as melanoma, head and neck, liver or kidney cancer. The chain uses TRBV2 and TRBJ1-1, with D hard to call. The source material was CD4+ or CD8+ T cells sorted from blood, sampled in a trial of the OX40 agonist ivuxolimab. The CDR3 loop reads CASLGLNTEAFF. CDR3 DNA: TGTGCCAGCCTCGGCCTGAACACTGAAGCTTTCTTT.